Detailed here is one TCR beta chain. What this receptor recognizes is not known. Nothing much larger sits one base from this clone, and base qualities are not available. The cohort was made up of around 720 healthy bone marrow donors. At the time of sampling, every cohort member was nominally healthy, though immune exposures that went unrecorded were likely present. CMV serostatus was positive for about 270 and negative for about half of the 666 cohort members, and was not recorded for this donor. A peripheral blood sample was provided by each donor, and peripheral blood mononuclear cells were used for TCR beta sequencing. Genomic DNA was extracted from the blood cell samples with the Qiagen DNeasy Blood Extraction Kit. The data belong to a study of cytomegalovirus exposure and HLA in healthy donors (dated 2017 in TCRdb). The study in broad terms: An earlier analysis of some 500 of the donors reported roughly 270 Gb of sequence data and approximately 110 million unique TCR beta sequences from roughly 180 million T cells. An early release that covered some 630 HLA-typed donors contained about 300 gigabases of sequencing data and 75 million to 100 million unique TCR sequences. Of the 300 to 450 genotyped donors, approximately 80% were placed in the genetic ancestry cluster associated with self-reported Caucasian donors. The study was designed to test whether signatures of past pathogen exposure could be identified by cataloging public T cell receptors. The study profiled the T cell repertoires of 666 subjects by immunosequencing and related them to cytomegalovirus serostatus. A separate validation cohort of 100 to 150 different subjects was used in addition to the 666-subject first cohort. To predict cytomegalovirus infection status, the study combined high-throughput TCR immunosequencing, statistical association of individual TCRs with disease status, and machine learning. In a later analysis, previously published TCR beta repertoires from more than 500 donors were re-analyzed and high-resolution HLA genotyping was added so that TCR occurrence patterns could be studied. In the later analysis, no new phenotypic data were used to find candidate immune exposures; instead, reliance was placed on TCR beta sequences and their occurrence across donors. An earlier analysis of several hundred of the donors applied high-throughput TCR beta sequencing to assess whether each TCR beta V gene segment acted as functional or pseudogenic. Donor age, sex, ethnicity and CMV serostatus were compiled alongside the repertoire data. A later genetic analysis used genome-wide SNP genotypes for about 60% of the 666 donors, treating that subset as a discovery cohort. All discovery cohort repertoires had been generated on a single sequencing platform. Both class I and class II loci were covered by HLA typing, at four-digit resolution. Typing coverage varied by locus: about 629-640 donors for A, B, C, DRB1 and DQB1; around 560 for DQA1; around 570 for DPA1; about 450 for DPB1. Four to six DR-DQ haplotypes were handled as single units for association and clustering, since linkage in the cohort was strong. On average, 235,054 unique TCR beta nucleotide sequences were sequenced per donor among fewer than 500 genotyped donors of the cohort, with 15% to 20% of those sequences being non-productive. The study at large found these results: A later genetic analysis associated a missense DCLRE1C variant with V-gene and J-gene trimming of TCR beta chains, and an independent cohort replicated the association. Cytomegalovirus status was reported to be diagnosed by the classifier with high specificity and sensitivity in both the original and validation cohorts. A further reported finding was that TCR beta sequences accurately predicted the HLA-A and HLA-B alleles for most subjects in the first cohort. A later analysis found that HLA-associated TCR beta chains were more clonally expanded and had lower generation probabilities than equally common non-associated chains. In an earlier analysis of fewer than 700 of the donors, most TCR beta V segments appeared in productive rearrangements about 87% or about 30% of the time, broadly matching IMGT annotations. In vitro tests confirmed that a few of the cytomegalovirus-associated TCR beta chains recognize cytomegalovirus antigens. The earlier analysis of about 600 of the donors excluded approximately 15 rarely observed V segments, including chromosome 9 orphons, because counts were too low. Because HLA typing was missing for some donors at each locus, association tests included only the typed subset. Correlated functional status among segregating V segments might reflect linkage disequilibrium, but an unknown experimental factor could not be ruled out. The authors suggested that the approach could potentially be generalized to other disease states and immunological phenotypes. Most TCR sequences were seen in very few donors, while some public TCRs were found in many individuals. Some IMGT-functional V segments, including TRBV6-2 and TRBV6-3, could not be distinguished by the 87-base-pair reads and were therefore excluded. The sequencing pipeline was judged likely to have produced a cluster of highly shared sequence variants as a technical artifact. In a later analysis, the rate of TCR association differed among HLA loci, with DRB1 alleles having the most associated TCRs and HLA-C alleles having the fewest. In this cohort, only TCR beta chains were sequenced, and detectable features were limited by the absence of alpha or paired-chain data. According to a later analysis, most CMV-associated TCR beta chains appeared to be HLA-restricted, and the HLA associations seemed to be driven largely by CMV exposure. The study gave a list of 150 to 200 TCR beta chains associated with cytomegalovirus. Assigning TCR associations to individual alleles was difficult when HLA alleles, especially DR and DQ, strongly co-occurred. Immune exposure information for the cohort was limited to CMV serostatus. The presence/absence analyses assumed that sequencing depth was roughly uniform across donors, and that assumption may not be true. Several of the top co-occurrence clusters appeared to be linked to parvovirus B19, influenza, CMV and Epstein-Barr virus, according to a later analysis. In a later analysis, about 17,000 TCR beta sequences were associated with specific HLA alleles at a false discovery rate of 0.05. Compared with the roughly 670-donor mean, donors in an Asian-associated ancestry cluster had fewer N-insertions in productive TCRs, according to a later genetic analysis.

V sheds 1 base and J sheds 1 base, leaving 10 bases between their ends. Including the terminal cysteine and phenylalanine, the CDR3 comprises 15 residues. Only CDR3 DNA is held: 45 bases, read in frame from base 1. Looking up the germline V gene yields CDR1 SGHVS and CDR2 FQNEAQ. The receptor library was made with the immunoSEQ multiplex PCR assay. A mixture of 60 forward primers for TCR Vbeta segments and 13 reverse primers for TCR Jbeta segments was used in the multiplex PCR. Amplification of the CDR3 region of rearranged TCR beta genes was performed with a multiplex PCR assay on genomic DNA. The Illumina HiSeq System was used to sequence the amplified TCR beta libraries as 87-base-pair reads. Per the source publication's procedure: In a later analysis, some 80 million unique TCR beta chains were counted across the roughly 670 repertoires, and roughly 10 million of these chains were shared by at least two donors. A nearest-neighbor algorithm error-corrected the raw reads and collapsed the reads into unique sequences, merging closely related sequences to remove PCR and sequencing errors. V, D and J gene segments were assigned by aligning CDR3 sequences to IMGT reference sequences. Each retained sequence needed at least a six-nucleotide match to both a V gene segment and a J gene segment. A rearrangement was called productive if the CDR3 had no stop codons and remained in frame with V and J, and every other rearrangement was called non-productive. CDR3 was defined by IMGT convention, running from the second conserved V-encoded cysteine to the conserved J-encoded phenylalanine. Sequences without an unambiguous match to a single V gene segment were excluded from the earlier analysis of a few hundred of the donors. In an earlier analysis of 587 of the donors, V segments were called functional above 56.7% productive rearrangements and were called segregating when the between-donor standard deviation exceeded 5%. A statistical classification framework was developed to diagnose cytomegalovirus status using the catalog of TCR beta chain sequences. In a later analysis, V and J genes were assigned by comparing TCR nucleotide sequences against IMGT/GENE-DB human TR gene sequences. Using the TCRdist pipeline, a later analysis assigned CDR3 sequences along with most-parsimonious VDJ recombination scenarios. In a later analysis, every TCR beta chain was defined by the combination of its CDR3 amino acid sequence and its V-gene family, and reads without a unique V-gene family were dropped. To address suspected cross-contamination and a sequencing artifact, a later analysis removed approximately 600 highly shared, low-generation-probability nucleotide sequences. A later analysis calculated a clonal expansion index for each public chain from normalized within-repertoire ranks of inferred template counts. In a later analysis, generation probabilities were computed with a VDJ recombination model fitted to out-of-frame rearrangements, and the resulting probabilities were checked against IGoR. Hypergeometric tests were used in a later analysis to score TCR-TCR, TCR-HLA and TCR-CMV co-occurrence, with a repertoire-size bias correction applied to the TCR pairs. False discovery rates were estimated in a later analysis by permuting HLA or CMV assignments 20 times. In a later analysis, co-occurring TCRs were grouped with DBSCAN, and TCRdist sequence similarity was added when clustering was performed within HLA-allele-positive subsets. Co-occurrence clustering excluded repertoires with fewer than 30,000 or more than 120,000 public chains, plus five with anomalous nucleotide sharing. TCRdb re-hosts the immuneACCESS table, in-frame sequences only. Its copies lack some clones; in the studies checked, an unresolved V gene accounts for under half of them, and the cause for the rest is not known. That table gives V, J and clone size, and the DNA gave D and trimming. The sample table holds some 150,000 clones, of which roughly 73% were seen once. The ten largest clones add up to around an eighth of the sample.

The sample taken for sequencing was PBMCs. The sequence was collected from a human donor in good health. The chain couples TRBV7-8 to TRBJ2-5, with no confident D gene call. For the CDR3, the sequence is CASSLESGSQETQYF. The sequenced DNA: TGTGCCAGCAGCTTAGAATCTGGCAGCCAAGAGACCCAGTACTTC. Reference TRBV7-8 and TRBJ2-5 genes cover what lies past the CDR3, so the full variable domain is GAGVSQSPRYKVAKRGQDVALRCDPISGHVSLFWYQQALGQGPEFLTYFQNEAQLDKSGLPSDRFFAERPEGSVSTLKIQRTQQEDSAVYLCASSLESGSQETQYFGPGTRLLVL.